This TCR beta chain was profiled in a study of human T cells and chemical hapten exposure. The study's findings and limits: No shift was seen in TCRs above 1 in 1000 frequency with DPC sensitization.

As to time point: patch test 1, 2 weeks after DPC sensitization. The treatment denotes: therapeutic diphenylcyclopropenone sensitization with weekly scalp DPC. Total RNA came from unfractionated whole blood. Concerning this clonotype: What it binds is not known.

Germline-derived CDR1 and CDR2 are MNHEY and SVGAGI. With 0 bases clipped from V and 8 bases from J, the junction kept 7 bases outside the gene matches. The CDR3 length is 16 residues. MiXCR, run by TCRdb on the RACE reads, gives a single entry per CDR3 protein. The sample lists 150,000 to 200,000 distinct CDR3 sequences; more than 12% were seen once. The specimen comprised whole blood, sampled in connection with sensitization to the hapten diphenylcyclopropenone (DPC). This sequence was found in a woman aged 25 to 45 with alopecia areata. Some clones in this sample may be carry-over from other donors' samples. The chain recombines TRBV6-5 with TRBJ2-4; the match to TRBD2 covers 10 bases. The CDR3 region is CASSYSTSGGADIQYF. CDR3 coding DNA: TGTGCCAGCAGTTACTCGACCAGCGGGGGGGCTGACATTCAGTACTTC.